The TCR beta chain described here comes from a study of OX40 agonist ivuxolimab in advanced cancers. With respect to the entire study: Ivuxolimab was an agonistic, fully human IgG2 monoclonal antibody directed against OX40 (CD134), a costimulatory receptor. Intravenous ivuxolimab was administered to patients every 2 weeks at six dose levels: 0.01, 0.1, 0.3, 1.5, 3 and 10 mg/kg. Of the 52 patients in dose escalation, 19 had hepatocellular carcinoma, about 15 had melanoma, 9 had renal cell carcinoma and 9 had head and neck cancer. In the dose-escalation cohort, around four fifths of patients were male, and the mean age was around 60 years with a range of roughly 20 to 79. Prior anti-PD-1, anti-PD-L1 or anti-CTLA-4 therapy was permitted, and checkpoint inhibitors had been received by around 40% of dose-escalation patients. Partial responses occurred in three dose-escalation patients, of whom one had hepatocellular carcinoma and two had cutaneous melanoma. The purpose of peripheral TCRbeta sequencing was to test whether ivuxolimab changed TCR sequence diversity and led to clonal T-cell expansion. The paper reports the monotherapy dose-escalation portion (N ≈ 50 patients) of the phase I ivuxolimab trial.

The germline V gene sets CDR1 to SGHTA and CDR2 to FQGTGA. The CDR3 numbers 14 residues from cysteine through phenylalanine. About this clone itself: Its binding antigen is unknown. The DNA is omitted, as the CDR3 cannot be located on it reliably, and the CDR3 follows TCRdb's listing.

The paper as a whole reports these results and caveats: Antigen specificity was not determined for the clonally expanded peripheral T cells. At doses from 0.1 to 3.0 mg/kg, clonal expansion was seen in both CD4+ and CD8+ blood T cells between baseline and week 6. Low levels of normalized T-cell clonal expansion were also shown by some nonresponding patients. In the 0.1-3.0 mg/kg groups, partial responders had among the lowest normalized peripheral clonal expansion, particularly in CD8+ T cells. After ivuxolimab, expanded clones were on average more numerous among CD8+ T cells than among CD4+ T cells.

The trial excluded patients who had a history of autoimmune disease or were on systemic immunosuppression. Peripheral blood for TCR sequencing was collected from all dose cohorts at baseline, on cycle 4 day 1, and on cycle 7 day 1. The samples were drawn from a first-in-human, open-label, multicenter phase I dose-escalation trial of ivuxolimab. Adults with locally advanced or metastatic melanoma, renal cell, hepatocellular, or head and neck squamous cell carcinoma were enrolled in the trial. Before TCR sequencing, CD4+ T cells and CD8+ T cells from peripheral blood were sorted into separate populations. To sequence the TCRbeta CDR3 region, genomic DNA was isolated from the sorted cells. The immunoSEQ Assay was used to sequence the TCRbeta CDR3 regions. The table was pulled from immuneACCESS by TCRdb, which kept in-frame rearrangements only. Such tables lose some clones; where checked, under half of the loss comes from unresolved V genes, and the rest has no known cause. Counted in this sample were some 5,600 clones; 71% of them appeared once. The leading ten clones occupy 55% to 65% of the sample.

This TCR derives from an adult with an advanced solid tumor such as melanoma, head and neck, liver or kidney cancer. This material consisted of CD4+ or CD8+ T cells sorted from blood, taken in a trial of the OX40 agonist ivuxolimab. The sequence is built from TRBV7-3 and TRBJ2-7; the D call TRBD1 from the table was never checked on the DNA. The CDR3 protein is CASSFGTGSPEEYF.